The next 18 T cell receptor beta chains were all read from a single sample in a study of cytomegalovirus exposure and HLA in healthy donors (dated by TCRdb to about 2017). Preparation of the library involved the immunoSEQ multiplex PCR assay. For the multiplex PCR, a mixture combining 60 forward primers for TCR Vbeta segments and 13 reverse primers for TCR Jbeta segments was used. TCRdb took this table from immuneACCESS and kept in-frame rearrangements with V and J called. Such tables lack part of the clones; where checked against another copy, unresolved V genes explain under half of the gap, and the rest is unexplained. This sample holds approximately 110,000 clones; 70% were observed only once. Approximately 11% of the sample comes from the top ten. Sequencing was done on a sample of PBMCs. Receptors were obtained from a man in his forties in good health and CMV-seropositive.

This clone was counted a few times. The rearrangement joins TRBV6-1 to TRBJ1-2, with a tentative D call TRBD1 (6 bases). This CDR3 is built from 11 residues. V lost 6 bases and J lost 5, with 7 bases in between. In germline, CDR1 is MNHNS, CDR2 SASEGT. CDR3 nucleotide sequence: TGTGCCAGCAGCCAGGGGTATGGCTACACCTTC. Protein: CASSQGYGYTF.

This clone was counted between two and nine times. The V call is TRBV29-1, the J call TRBJ2-1; D unresolved. This CDR3 spans 12 amino acids. Trimming cost V 4 bases and J 7 bases, with 11 bases left between them. Per the germline V gene, CDR1 is SQVTM and CDR2 is ANQGSEA. The CDR3 DNA is TGCAGCGTTGTCCTAGAGATAAATGAGCAGTTCTTC. Translation gives CSVVLEINEQFF.

This clone came up a few times. This chain joins TRBV5-1 and TRBJ1-1; no reliable D call. Germline lookup yields CDR1 SGHRS and CDR2 YFSETQ. V was pared by 4 bases and J by 7 bases, with 11 bases between. CDR3 length: 12 amino acids. In DNA form, the CDR3 reads TGCGCCAGCAGCGTGGGATACGGTGAAGCTTTCTTT. Translation: CASSVGYGEAFF.

The gene calls are TRBV29-1 and TRBJ2-7, with TRBD2 as a possible D gene (6 bases). CDR3 length: 13 amino acids. Germline values: CDR1 SQVTM, CDR2 ANQGSEA. Trimming left V 1 base short and J 7 bases short, with 14 bases between. The CDR3, as DNA: TGCAGCGTTGAAGGGGTTCGGGGAGGTGAGCAGTACGTC. This sequence encodes CSVEGVRGGEQYV.

This clone has more than one count but fewer than ten. V usage is TRBV2 and J usage is TRBJ2-7, with a tentative D call TRBD1 (6 bases). The ends were cut back, 2 bases at V and 4 bases at J, with 12 bases in the middle. This CDR3 comprises 14 residues. CDR1 is SNHLY, CDR2 FYNNEI, per germline. The CDR3 DNA reads as TGTGCCAGCAGTGAAAGAGGGACAATTTACGAGCAGTACTTC. It translates to CASSERGTIYEQYF.

This chain links TRBV10-1 with TRBJ2-1; 7 bases are shared with TRBD2. Germline V lookup: CDR1 WNHNN, CDR2 SYGVQD (reference sequence). The CDR3 is 14 amino acids. V dropped 0 bases and J dropped 4; count of bases not matched to a gene: 0. The CDR3, as DNA: TGCGCCAGCAGTGAGTCTAGCGGGTACAATGAGCAGTTCTTC. It codes for CASSESSGYNEQFF.

The V call is TRBV5-1, the J call TRBJ1-1, with unresolved D. The CDR3 has 14 amino acids. V lost 0 bases to trimming and J lost 0 bases, with 6 bases between them. Germline CDR1 SGHRS, CDR2 YFSETQ. The CDR3: CASSLGGVNTEAFF. CDR3 nucleotides: TGCGCCAGCAGCTTGGGAGGAGTGAACACTGAAGCTTTCTTT.

The chain is built from TRBV28 and TRBJ1-5, with D unresolved. V was shortened by 2 bases and J by 0 bases, with 8 bases between the two germline ends. Germline lookup yields CDR1 MDHEN and CDR2 SYDVKM. The CDR3 contains 15 residues. CDR3 protein: CASSLSRNSNQPQHF. The CDR3 DNA reads TGTGCCAGCAGTTTAAGCAGGAATAGCAATCAGCCCCAGCATTTT.

The CDR3 protein is CASSLVASPSYNSPLHF. Here the CDR3 DNA reads TGTGCCAGCAGCTTAGTCGCCAGTCCCTCCTATAATTCACCCCTCCACTTT. The gene calls are TRBV7-2 and TRBJ1-6; D ambiguous. Looked up from germline, CDR1 is SGHTA and CDR2 is FQGNSA. V lost 1 base, J lost 0 bases, and 10 bases lay in between. The CDR3 consists of 17 residues.

The chain carries TRBV7-9 and TRBJ2-5, with a tentative D call TRBD1 (6 bases). Germline CDR1 reads SEHNR; CDR2 reads FQNEAQ (reference sequence). The CDR3 extends over 17 amino acids. V lost 1 base, J lost 4 bases, and 19 bases lay in between. CDR3 loop: CASSLGKYRVVRETQYF. DNA of the CDR3: TGTGCCAGCAGCTTAGGAAAGTACAGGGTGGTACGAGAGACCCAGTACTTC. Together with reference TRBV7-9 and TRBJ2-5, the CDR3 gives the full variable domain: DTGVSQNPRHKITKRGQNVTFRCDPISEHNRLYWYRQTLGQGPEFLTYFQNEAQLEKSRLLSDRFSAERPKGSFSTLEIQRTEQGDSAMYLCASSLGKYRVVRETQYFGPGTRLLVL.

This chain uses TRBV7-9 with TRBJ2-3; TRBD1 aligns across 10 bases. V lost 5 bases and J lost 3; bases outside the gene matches: 5. Germline assignment: CDR1 SEHNR and CDR2 FQNEAQ (reference sequence). CDR3 length: 15 amino acids. As DNA, the CDR3 is TGTGCCAGCAGCCTGGACAGGGGGAGGACAGATACGCAGTATTTT. Translated: CASSLDRGRTDTQYF.

This chain uses TRBV2 with TRBJ2-3; tentative D call: TRBD1 (5 bases). CDR1 is SNHLY and CDR2 is FYNNEI in the germline V gene. Trimming took off 5 bases at V and 2 bases at J, with 11 bases between the two ends. The CDR3 contains 14 residues. The CDR3 sequence is CASSLLQDTDTQYF. CDR3 in DNA: TGTGCCAGCAGTCTATTACAGGACACAGATACGCAGTATTTT. The whole variable domain, remainder taken from reference TRBV2 and TRBJ2-3, is EPEVTQTPSHQVTQMGQEVILRCVPISNHLYFYWYRQILGQKVEFLVSFYNNEISEKSEIFDDQFSVERPDGSNFTLKIRSTKLEDSAMYFCASSLLQDTDTQYFGPGTRLTVL.

The chain couples TRBV7-2 to TRBJ2-3; 9 nucleotides agree with TRBD2. The CDR3 is 17 residues long. Looked up from germline, CDR1 is SGHTA and CDR2 is FQGNSA. V trimming: 5 bases; J trimming: 6 bases; junction bases outside the gene matches: 15. CDR3 sequence: CASSQGAAGGPSDTQYF. As DNA, the CDR3 is TGTGCCAGCAGCCAAGGGGCGGCGGGAGGGCCTTCGGATACGCAGTATTTT.

The V call is TRBV29-1, the J call TRBJ2-3; TRBD2 aligns across 11 bases. CDR1 is SQVTM and CDR2 is ANQGSEA in the germline V gene. The CDR3 has 14 amino acids. Trimming removed 5 bases from V and 5 bases from J; junction bases left unmatched: 6. CDR3 sequence: CSVKLAGVLDTQYF. CDR3 DNA: TGCAGCGTTAAACTAGCGGGAGTTTTAGATACGCAGTATTTT.

DNA for the CDR3: TGTGCCAGCAGCAAAGGACGACAGGGTCTGAACGAGCAGTACGTC. Protein: CASSKGRQGLNEQYV. The chain combines TRBV21-1 with TRBJ2-7; TRBD1 is the table's D call and was not checked against the DNA. TRBV21-1 is deemed a pseudogene. The CDR3 is 15 residues long.

This clone was picked up a small number of times. The chain employs TRBV27 and TRBJ2-1; the D gene is possibly TRBD2 (6 bases). Trimming pared 6 bases from V and 4 bases from J, leaving 19 bases between. The CDR3 contains 16 residues. Germline V lookup: CDR1 MNHEY, CDR2 SMNVEV (reference sequence). CDR3 amino acids: CASSITGTPRYNEQFF. In nucleotides, the CDR3 is TGTGCCAGCAGCATTACCGGGACTCCGAGATACAATGAGCAGTTCTTC.

This chain joins TRBV9 and TRBJ1-2, with 10 bases fitting TRBD1. The J segment lost 8 bases and the V segment lost 2 bases, leaving 3 bases of the junction unmatched. CDR3 length: 13 residues. Per the germline V gene, CDR1 is SGDLS and CDR2 is YYNGEE. CDR3: CASSVRTGGGYTF. The CDR3 DNA reads TGTGCCAGCAGCGTCCGGACAGGGGGGGGCTACACCTTC.

As regards this clone: Other DNA sequences from this sample encode an identical CDR3 as well. The gene calls are TRBV27 and TRBJ2-1; the match to TRBD2 covers 8 bases. Germline loops: CDR1 MNHEY, CDR2 SMNVEV (reference sequence). V shed 2 bases, J shed 1 base, and the junction held 1 base outside the gene matches. The CDR3 loop spans 15 amino acids. CDR3 amino acids: CASSLSGSSYNEQFF. CDR3 nucleotides: TGTGCCAGCAGTTTAAGCGGGAGTTCCTACAATGAGCAGTTCTTC.